The rows below give T cell receptor beta chains drawn from one sample of a study of early T cells in non-severe SARS-CoV-2 infection. MiXCR, run by TCRdb on the 5' RACE reads, gives a single entry per CDR3 protein. Of 75,000 to 100,000 distinct CDR3 sequences in the sample, under 15% are singletons; the top ten hold around 5.1%. Sequences were obtained from whole blood. The receptors derive from an adult who was a healthcare worker with PCR-confirmed SARS-CoV-2 infection or an uninfected control (not recorded which). Each CDR3 is given with its conserved first and last residue. Fields, in order: V gene, CDR3 length, J gene, clone size, D gene, CDR3 protein, CDR3 DNA. The D gene is left open where the match is weak. The listing skips clone size in some rows; elsewhere it reads once, few, many or a size class.

>TRBV28|16|TRBJ1-2|.|.
CASRPQGGEANYGYTF
TGTGCCAGCAGGCCGCAAGGGGGTGAGGCTAACTATGGCTACACCTTC
>TRBV7-2|12|TRBJ2-3|many|.
CASSLSTDTQYF
TGTGCCAGCAGCCTCAGCACAGATACGCAGTATTTT
>TRBV10-2|16|TRBJ2-1|few|TRBD2
CASSEFFSGSKGEQFF
TGCGCCAGCAGTGAATTTTTTAGCGGGAGTAAGGGTGAGCAGTTCTTC
>TRBV20-1|13|TRBJ2-1|.|TRBD2
CSSGSVPYNEQFF
TGCAGCAGCGGGAGTGTACCCTACAATGAGCAGTTCTTC
>TRBV6-6|14|TRBJ2-7|many|TRBD1
CASSYRGQGVEQYF
TGTGCCAGCAGTTACAGGGGACAGGGGGTCGAGCAGTACTTC
>TRBV19|12|TRBJ2-1|.|.
CASSMWADEQFF
TGTGCCAGTAGTATGTGGGCGGATGAGCAGTTCTTC
>TRBV3-1|14|TRBJ2-2|.|.
CASSWQGYTGELFF
TGTGCCAGCTCTTGGCAGGGGTACACCGGGGAGCTGTTTTTT
>TRBV28|12|TRBJ2-5|few|.
CASSLMGGTQYF
TGTGCCAGCAGTTTGATGGGCGGGACCCAGTACTTC
>TRBV6-6|12|TRBJ2-7|many|.
CASNGQDDEQYF
TGTGCCAGCAACGGGCAAGACGACGAGCAGTACTTC
>TRBV10-1|14|TRBJ2-5|.|TRBD1
CASSRGQGSETQYF
TGCGCCAGCAGCCGCGGACAGGGCTCGGAGACCCAGTACTTC
>TRBV11-2|15|TRBJ2-1|many|TRBD2
CASSLSLAGVYEQLF
TGTGCCAGCAGCTTAAGCCTAGCGGGAGTGTATGAGCAGCTCTTC